This TCR beta chain was sequenced during a study of T cells in Graves' hyperthyroidism and ophthalmopathy. Broader study findings: In blood, most of the thyroid clonotypes expanded above 0.001 were also present.

The CDR3 loop spans 16 amino acids. V gave up 4 bases and J gave up 5 bases, with 21 bases separating them. Germline values: CDR1 SGHAT, CDR2 FQNNGV. It was uncontrolled infection, other autoimmune disease, pregnancy or lactation that excluded patients. RNA transcripts provided the source from which TCR beta CDR3 regions were amplified. TCR CDR3 underwent first-round RT-PCR with the HTBI primer set. Via MiXCR, TCRdb re-called the multiplex PCR reads, giving one row per CDR3 protein. The top ten clones hold 50% of a sample with 350,000 or so distinct CDR3 sequences, 21% of them seen once. Ten or more counts support this clonotype. The target antigen is unknown.

This sequence was found in a woman in her fifties or sixties with Graves' hyperthyroidism. The chain links TRBV11-2 to TRBJ2-7, with D tentatively TRBD2 (6 bases). Sequenced: blood. The CDR3, as DNA: TGTGCCAGCAGCTGTCCCTGGGGGGTCAGCTCGGACGAGCAGTACTTC. Translation: CASSCPWGVSSDEQYF.